Presented here are 26 T cell receptor beta chains from one specimen sequenced in a study of T-cell reconstitution after alpha-beta-depleted transplantation in children. Unique molecular identifiers were used in preparing the TCRbeta library. TCRdb used MiXCR to reprocess the PCR reads, holding one entry per CDR3 protein. The sample records approximately 230,000 distinct CDR3 sequences, around 25% being singletons. The source was PBMCs, mostly from graft donor cells, collected 360 days after TCRalphabeta/CD19-depleted stem cell transplant. These receptors were taken from a female patient younger than 10 who had a stem cell transplant for congenital amegakaryocytic thrombocytopenia, so the T cells may come from the graft donor.

This clonotype was observed a few times. The chain is built from TRBV12-3 or TRBV12-4 and TRBJ1-6; D is unresolved. V dropped 3 bases and J dropped 12 bases, with 12 bases sitting between them. The CDR3 extends over 13 amino acids. DNA for the CDR3: TGTGCCAGCAGTTTGGCGGACCGGGAACCCCTCCACTTT. As protein: CASSLADREPLHF.

Written as DNA, the CDR3 is TGCAGCGTAGCAGACAGGGATTCACCCCTCCACTTT. It encodes CSVADRDSPLHF. The gene calls are TRBV29-1 and TRBJ1-6, with TRBD1 matching over 7 bases. The CDR3 loop spans 12 amino acids. Looked up from germline, CDR1 is SQVTM and CDR2 is ANQGSEA. V lost 6 bases and J lost 8; bases outside the gene matches: 4.

The rearrangement uses TRBV20-1 and TRBJ2-1; 12 bases match TRBD2. The CDR3 covers 18 residues. In germline, CDR1 is DFQATT, CDR2 SNEGSKA (reference sequence). V shed 1 base, J shed 4 bases, and the junction held 11 bases outside the gene matches. The CDR3 is CSARVFILAGGLYNEQFF. The CDR3 nucleotides are TGCAGTGCTAGAGTCTTTATACTAGCGGGGGGTCTATACAATGAGCAGTTCTTC.

This clonotype has just a few counts. The chain links TRBV3-1 to TRBJ2-1; D is unresolved. The CDR3 length is 16 residues. Germline-derived CDR1 and CDR2 are LGHDT and YNNKEL (reference sequence). Trimming took off 0 bases at V and 0 bases at J, with 9 bases between the two ends. CDR3 region: CASSQESGSSYNEQFF. In DNA form, the CDR3 reads TGTGCCAGCAGCCAAGAGTCCGGAAGCTCCTACAATGAGCAGTTCTTC.

Ten or more counts support this clonotype. The V and J genes are TRBV29-1 and TRBJ2-3; possibly TRBD2 for D (6 bases). The CDR3 runs 15 residues. V lost 2 bases and J 1 base, leaving 13 bases between the germline ends. Germline V gene data show CDR1 as SQVTM and CDR2 as ANQGSEA. The CDR3 sequence: CSVETQGGGTDTQYF. The CDR3 DNA reads TGCAGCGTTGAAACTCAGGGAGGCGGCACAGATACGCAGTATTTT.

This clonotype was detected many times. V and J are TRBV12-3 or TRBV12-4 and TRBJ1-3; D call uncertain. Trimming left V 5 bases short and J 2 bases short, with 13 bases between. The CDR3 has 15 residues. The CDR3 nucleotides read TGTGCCAGCAGTCCCGGACCAGGAGCTGGAAACACCATATATTTT. Translated: CASSPGPGAGNTIYF.

The rearrangement uses TRBV24-1 and TRBJ1-1; tentatively, D is TRBD1 (6 bases). Germline values: CDR1 KGHDR, CDR2 SFDVKD. The CDR3 runs 14 residues. V was pared by 8 bases and J by 4 bases, with 16 bases between. Here the CDR3 DNA reads TGTGCCACCATGGGTCCCAGGGGAGTCACTGAAGCTTTCTTT. Translated: CATMGPRGVTEAFF.

This clonotype was found a few times. This chain uses TRBV11-2 with TRBJ2-2, with D possibly matching TRBD2 (5 bases). Germline CDR1 SGHAT, CDR2 FQNNGV. Trimming removed 2 bases from V and 4 bases from J, with 11 bases in between. This CDR3 spans 15 amino acids. For the CDR3, the DNA is TGTGCCAGCAGCTTACTTGGACTCGGCACCGGGGAGCTGTTTTTT. Residues: CASSLLGLGTGELFF.

The genes are TRBV20-1 and TRBJ2-2, with 12 bases fitting TRBD2. Per the germline V gene, CDR1 is DFQATT and CDR2 is SNEGSKA (reference sequence). This CDR3 is 15 amino acids long. The V and J ends lost 3 bases and 6 bases, in that order; junction bases with no gene match: 5. CDR3 sequence (DNA): TGCAGTGCTAGGGTGGCTAGCGGGAGGGCCGGGGAGCTGTTTTTT. Translated, it gives CSARVASGRAGELFF.

The chain is built from TRBV11-1 and TRBJ2-7, with no clear D. CDR1 and CDR2 from the germline V gene are SGHAT and FQDESV (reference sequence). The CDR3 totals 15 residues. V lost 3 bases and J lost 2, with 14 bases in between. CDR3 nucleotide sequence: TGTGCCAGCAGCTTGAGTGGAGTAACTCCCTACGAGCAGTACTTC. Amino acids: CASSLSGVTPYEQYF.

There are a few counts of this clonotype. The V and J genes are TRBV20-1 and TRBJ2-3; TRBD2 is a possible D gene (6 bases). The CDR3 has 15 residues. Between the trimmed V and J ends, which lost 6 bases and 0 bases, there was a span of 16 bases. Germline CDR1 DFQATT, CDR2 SNEGSKA (reference sequence). The CDR3: CSARDLTTSTDTQYF. Here the CDR3 DNA reads TGCAGTGCCCGGGACTTAACTACCAGCACAGATACGCAGTATTTT.

There are many counts of this clonotype. The chain couples TRBV12-3 or TRBV12-4 to TRBJ1-2; D ambiguous. V gave up 5 bases and J gave up 8 bases, with 12 bases separating them. This CDR3 comprises 12 residues. Here the CDR3 DNA reads TGTGCCAGCAGTAGGGTGGCTCACGGCTACACCTTC. Translating it yields CASSRVAHGYTF.

The CDR3 spells CSASASGGMTLETQYF. DNA for the CDR3: TGCAGTGCTAGTGCTAGCGGGGGCATGACTTTAGAGACCCAGTACTTC. This chain uses TRBV20-1 with TRBJ2-5; 10 nucleotides align to TRBD2. The V segment lost 3 bases and the J segment 4 bases; nucleotides outside the gene matches: 11. Germline assignment: CDR1 DFQATT and CDR2 SNEGSKA (reference sequence). CDR3 length equals 16 residues.

The chain is built from TRBV2 and TRBJ2-1; 8 positions match TRBD1. Losses at the gene ends were 6 bases for V and 7 bases for J; bases not matched to a gene: 11. CDR3 length: 15 amino acids. In germline, CDR1 is SNHLY, CDR2 FYNNEI. In DNA, the CDR3 is TGTGCCAGCAGAGTGACAGGGGATCCTGAGAATGAGCAGTTCTTC. Protein product: CASRVTGDPENEQFF.

The chain joins TRBV12-3 or TRBV12-4 to TRBJ1-5; tentative D call: TRBD1 (5 bases). The ends were cut back, 7 bases at V and 7 bases at J, with 17 bases in the middle. The CDR3 runs 14 residues. The CDR3, as DNA: TGTGCCAGCACCTTGGGGGACGGCGGGCAGCCCCAGCATTTT. Amino acids: CASTLGDGGQPQHF.

The genes are TRBV5-5 and TRBJ2-1, with 9 bases fitting TRBD1. V gave up 2 bases and J gave up 5 bases; unmatched junction bases: 8. The CDR3 spans 16 residues. The germline gives CDR1 SGHKS, CDR2 YYEKEE (reference sequence). CDR3 region: CASSLKPGQGNNEQFF. The CDR3 region has the DNA TGTGCCAGCAGCTTAAAACCGGGACAGGGTAACAATGAGCAGTTCTTC.

This clonotype has a handful of counts. The chain has TRBV4-1 and TRBJ2-3, with 7 bases matching TRBD2. The junction had 7 bases not matched to a gene; V was cut back by 1 base and J by 6 bases. The length of the CDR3 is 15 residues. The germline V gene encodes CDR1 MGHRA and CDR2 YSYEKL. The CDR3 spells CASSQGGGDLDTQYF. DNA for the CDR3: TGCGCCAGCAGCCAAGGGGGGGGAGACCTTGATACGCAGTATTTT.

This clonotype was recorded at least ten times. This chain uses TRBV7-2 with TRBJ1-1; 9 nucleotides match TRBD1. Trimming removed 8 bases from V and 5 bases from J; junction bases left unmatched: 6. CDR1 is SGHTA and CDR2 is FQGNSA in the germline V gene. CDR3 length: 13 residues. The CDR3 DNA reads as TGTGCCAGCGGCCGGGACAGGGTTACTGAAGCTTTCTTT. Protein sequence: CASGRDRVTEAFF.

In its sample, this clonotype was seen a few times. This chain connects TRBV12-3 or TRBV12-4 to TRBJ2-5, with 7 nucleotides matching TRBD1. The CDR3 runs 15 residues. V shed 8 bases and J 5 bases; nucleotides not matched to a gene: 14. The CDR3 DNA follows: TGTGCCAGCTGTTCGACCGACAGGGTGAGGGAGACCCAGTACTTC. Translation: CASCSTDRVRETQYF.

This clonotype was detected a few times. This chain connects TRBV9 to TRBJ2-1; D is ambiguous. The germline V gene has CDR1 SGDLS and CDR2 YYNGEE. The V end lost 4 bases, the J end lost 0 bases, and 14 bases lay between the germline ends. The length of the CDR3 is 16 residues. This CDR3 reads CASSPSEPFSYNEQFF. CDR3 DNA: TGTGCCAGCAGCCCCAGTGAACCTTTCTCCTACAATGAGCAGTTCTTC.

This clonotype was recorded only once. The chain carries TRBV18 and TRBJ2-6, with 10 nucleotides matching TRBD2. CDR1 is KGHSH and CDR2 is LQKENI in the germline V gene. The CDR3 runs 17 residues. With 4 bases clipped from V and 0 bases from J, the junction kept 3 bases outside the gene matches. CDR3 residues: CASSRTSGISGANVLTF. CDR3 DNA sequence: TGTGCCAGCTCACGGACTAGCGGCATCTCTGGGGCCAACGTCCTGACTTTC.

This clonotype came up a few times. The genes are TRBV7-9 and TRBJ2-5, with D maybe TRBD1 (6 bases). Trimming left V 7 bases short and J 1 base short, with 13 bases between. The germline V gene encodes CDR1 SEHNR and CDR2 FQNEAQ (reference sequence). This CDR3 is 14 amino acids long. The DNA of the CDR3 is TGTGCCAGCACCCACAGGGCCACCCAAGAGACCCAGTACTTC. Translation gives CASTHRATQETQYF.

The chain couples TRBV4-1 to TRBJ1-3; tentative D call: TRBD1 (5 bases). The CDR3 is made up of 16 amino acids. CDR1 and CDR2 from the germline V gene are MGHRA and YSYEKL. The V gene lost 2 bases and the J gene lost 2 bases, with 13 bases spanning the gap. CDR3 nucleotides: TGCGCCAGCAGCCAACCGACAGAGGGACCTGGAAACACCATATATTTT. This codes for CASSQPTEGPGNTIYF.

This clonotype was recorded once. The chain combines TRBV6-2 or TRBV6-3 with TRBJ2-3; D is uncertain. Germline-derived CDR1 and CDR2 are MNHEY and SVGEGT. The CDR3 totals 12 residues. V was pared by 7 bases and J by 5 bases, with 10 bases between. For the CDR3, the DNA is TGTGCCAGCAACAGTATACTAGATACGCAGTATTTT. It translates to CASNSILDTQYF.

This clonotype was counted a few times. The V gene is TRBV7-8, the J gene TRBJ2-7; 7 nucleotides align to TRBD2. CDR3 length: 13 residues. V lost 4 bases to trimming and J lost 5 bases; unmatched junction nucleotides: 5. Germline V gene data show CDR1 as SGHVS and CDR2 as FQNEAQ. The CDR3 is CASSSTSYHEQYF. DNA of the CDR3: TGTGCCAGCAGCTCGACTAGCTACCACGAGCAGTACTTC.

The genes are TRBV5-5 and TRBJ2-2, with 7 bases lining up with TRBD1. The germline gives CDR1 SGHKS, CDR2 YYEKEE (reference sequence). The CDR3 has 17 residues. The V and J ends lost 0 bases and 5 bases, in that order; junction bases with no gene match: 10. The CDR3 nucleotides read TGTGCCAGCAGCTTGGTCGCCACAGGGGCCGGAACCGGGGAGCTGTTTTTT. Translation gives CASSLVATGAGTGELFF. The full variable domain, completed using reference TRBV5-5 and TRBJ2-2, is DAGVTQSPTHLIKTRGQQVTLRCSPISGHKSVSWYQQVLGQGPQFIFQYYEKEERGRGNFPDRFSARQFPNYSSELNVNALLLGDSALYLCASSLVATGAGTGELFFGEGSRLTVL.